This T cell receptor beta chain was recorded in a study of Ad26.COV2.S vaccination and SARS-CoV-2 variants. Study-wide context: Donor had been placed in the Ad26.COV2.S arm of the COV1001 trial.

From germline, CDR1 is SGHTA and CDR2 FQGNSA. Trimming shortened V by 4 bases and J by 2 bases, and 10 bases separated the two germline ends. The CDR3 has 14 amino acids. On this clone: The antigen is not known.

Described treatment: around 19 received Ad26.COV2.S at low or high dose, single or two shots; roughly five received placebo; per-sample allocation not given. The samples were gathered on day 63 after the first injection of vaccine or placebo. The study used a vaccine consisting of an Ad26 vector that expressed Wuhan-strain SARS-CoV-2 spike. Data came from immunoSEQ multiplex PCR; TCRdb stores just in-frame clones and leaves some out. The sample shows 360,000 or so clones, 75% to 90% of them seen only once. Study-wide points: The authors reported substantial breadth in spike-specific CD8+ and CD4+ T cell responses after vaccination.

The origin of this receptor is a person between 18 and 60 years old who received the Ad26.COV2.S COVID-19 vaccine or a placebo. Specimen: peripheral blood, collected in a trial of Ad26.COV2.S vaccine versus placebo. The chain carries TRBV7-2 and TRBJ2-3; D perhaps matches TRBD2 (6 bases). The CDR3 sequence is CASSSPGDTDTQYF. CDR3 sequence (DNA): TGTGCCAGCAGCTCGCCGGGAGACACAGATACGCAGTATTTT.